The entry below describes one T cell receptor (beta chain). Germline values: CDR1 SQVTM, CDR2 ANQGSEA. V was cut by 8 bases and J by 6 bases, with 13 bases left in between. This CDR3 has 11 amino acids. This entry belongs to a study of CD8+ T cells in alopecia areata. Overall study context: Among treated patients, oral tofacitinib was administered at 5 to 10 mg twice daily.

Treatment meaning: oral pan-JAK inhibitor, 5-10 mg twice daily. cDNA serving as the sequencing template came from extracted, reverse transcribed RNA. Here immunoSEQ multiplex PCR was the method, and the copy in TCRdb shows in-frame clones only, minus some. In the table there are about 76,000 clones, about 30% of which are singletons. This chain links TRBV29-1 with TRBJ1-2, with no clear D. This sample comprised CD8+ T cells sorted from blood, obtained at week 4, from a patient treated with tofacitinib. This receptor was taken from a human donor with alopecia areata. CDR3 loop: CSSPGSDGYTF. The CDR3 region has the DNA TGCAGCTCCCCGGGCTCAGATGGCTACACCTTC.